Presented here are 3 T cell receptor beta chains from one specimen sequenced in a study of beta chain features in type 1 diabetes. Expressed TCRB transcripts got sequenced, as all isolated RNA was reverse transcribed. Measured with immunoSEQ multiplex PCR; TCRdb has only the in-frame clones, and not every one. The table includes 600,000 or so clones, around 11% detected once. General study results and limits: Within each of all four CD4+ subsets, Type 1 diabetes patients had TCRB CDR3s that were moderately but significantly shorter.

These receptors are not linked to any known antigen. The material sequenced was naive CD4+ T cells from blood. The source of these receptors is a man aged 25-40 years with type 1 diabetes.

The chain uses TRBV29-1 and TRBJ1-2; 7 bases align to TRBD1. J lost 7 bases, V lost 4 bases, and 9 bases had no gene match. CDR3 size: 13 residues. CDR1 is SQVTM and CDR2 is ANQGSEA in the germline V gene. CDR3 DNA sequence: TGCAGCGTTGCAGATGACAGGGCCAGTGGCTACACCTTC. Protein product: CSVADDRASGYTF.

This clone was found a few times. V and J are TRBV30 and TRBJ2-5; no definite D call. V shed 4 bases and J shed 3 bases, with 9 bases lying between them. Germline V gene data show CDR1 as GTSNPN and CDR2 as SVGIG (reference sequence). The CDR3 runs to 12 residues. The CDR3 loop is CAWNLGEETQYF. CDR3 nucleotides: TGTGCCTGGAATCTTGGAGAAGAGACCCAGTACTTC.

CDR3 protein: CASSQANTGFGSPLHF. The DNA of the CDR3 is TGTGCCAGCAGCCAAGCGAATACAGGGTTCGGATCACCCCTCCACTTT. This chain links TRBV4-2 with TRBJ1-6; possible D gene TRBD1, 6 bases. Germline CDR1 is LGHNA and CDR2 is YNFKEQ. V was shortened by 1 base and J by 10 bases, with 17 bases between the two germline ends. The CDR3 loop spans 16 amino acids.